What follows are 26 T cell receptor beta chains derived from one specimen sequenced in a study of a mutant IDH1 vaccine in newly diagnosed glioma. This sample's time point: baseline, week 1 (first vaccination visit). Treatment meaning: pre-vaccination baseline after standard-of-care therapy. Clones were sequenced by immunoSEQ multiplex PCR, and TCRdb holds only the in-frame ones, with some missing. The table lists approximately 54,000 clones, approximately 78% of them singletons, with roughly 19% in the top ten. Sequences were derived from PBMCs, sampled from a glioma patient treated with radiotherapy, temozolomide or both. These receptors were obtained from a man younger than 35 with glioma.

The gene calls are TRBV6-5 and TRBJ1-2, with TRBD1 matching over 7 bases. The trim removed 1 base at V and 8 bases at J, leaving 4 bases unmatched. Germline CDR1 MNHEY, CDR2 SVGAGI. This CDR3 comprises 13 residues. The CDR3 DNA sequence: TGTGCCAGCAGTTACTGGCAGGGGGAAGGCTACACCTTC. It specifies CASSYWQGEGYTF.

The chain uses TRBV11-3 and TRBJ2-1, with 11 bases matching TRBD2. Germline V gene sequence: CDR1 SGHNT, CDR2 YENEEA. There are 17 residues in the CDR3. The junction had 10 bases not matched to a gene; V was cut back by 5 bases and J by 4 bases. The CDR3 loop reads CASSPGSTSGKYNEQFF. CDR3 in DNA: TGTGCCAGCAGCCCGGGGTCGACTAGCGGGAAGTACAATGAGCAGTTCTTC.

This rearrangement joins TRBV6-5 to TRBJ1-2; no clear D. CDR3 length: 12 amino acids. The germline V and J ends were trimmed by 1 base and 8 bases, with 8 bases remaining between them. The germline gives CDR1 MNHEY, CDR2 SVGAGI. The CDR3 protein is CASSYFGGGYTF. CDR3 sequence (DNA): TGTGCCAGCAGTTACTTCGGAGGAGGCTACACCTTC.

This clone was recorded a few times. CDR3 protein: CASSQFTDFYNSPLHF. CDR3 DNA sequence: TGCGCCAGCAGCCAGTTTACAGACTTTTATAATTCACCCCTCCACTTT. V is TRBV4-3 and J is TRBJ1-6; no clear D gene. V lost 3 bases, J lost 4 bases, and 13 bases lay in between. The length of the CDR3 is 16 residues. Germline V gene lookup returns CDR1 LGHNA and CDR2 YSLEER.

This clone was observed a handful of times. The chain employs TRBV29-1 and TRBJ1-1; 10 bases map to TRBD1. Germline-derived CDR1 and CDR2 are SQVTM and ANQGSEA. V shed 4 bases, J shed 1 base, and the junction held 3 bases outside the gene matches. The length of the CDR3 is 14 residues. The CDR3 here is CSVGQGAWNTEAFF. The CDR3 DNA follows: TGCAGCGTTGGACAGGGGGCCTGGAACACTGAAGCTTTCTTT. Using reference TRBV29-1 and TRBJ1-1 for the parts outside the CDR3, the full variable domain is SAVISQKPSRDICQRGTSLTIQCQVDSQVTMMFWYRQQPGQSLTLIATANQGSEATYESGFVIDKFPISRPNLTFSTLTVSNMSPEDSSIYLCSVGQGAWNTEAFFGQGTRLTVV.

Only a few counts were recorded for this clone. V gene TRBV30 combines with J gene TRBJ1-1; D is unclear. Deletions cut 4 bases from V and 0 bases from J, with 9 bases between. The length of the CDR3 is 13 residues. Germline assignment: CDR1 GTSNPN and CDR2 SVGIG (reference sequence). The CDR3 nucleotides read TGTGCCTGGACCAGGATCATGAACACTGAAGCTTTCTTT. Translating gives CAWTRIMNTEAFF.

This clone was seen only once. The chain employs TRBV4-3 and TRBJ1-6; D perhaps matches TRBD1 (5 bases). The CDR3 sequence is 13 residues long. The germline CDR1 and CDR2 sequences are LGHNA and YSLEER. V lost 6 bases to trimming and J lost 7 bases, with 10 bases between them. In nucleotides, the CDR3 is TGCGCCAGCAGTGAGGCAGGGAATTCACCCCTCCACTTT. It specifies CASSEAGNSPLHF.

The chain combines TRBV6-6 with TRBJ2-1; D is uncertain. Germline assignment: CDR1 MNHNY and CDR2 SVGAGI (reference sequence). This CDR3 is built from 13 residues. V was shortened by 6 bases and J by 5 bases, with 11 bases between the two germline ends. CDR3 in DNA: TGTGCCAGCAGACTATCGGAGAACAATGAGCAGTTCTTC. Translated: CASRLSENNEQFF.

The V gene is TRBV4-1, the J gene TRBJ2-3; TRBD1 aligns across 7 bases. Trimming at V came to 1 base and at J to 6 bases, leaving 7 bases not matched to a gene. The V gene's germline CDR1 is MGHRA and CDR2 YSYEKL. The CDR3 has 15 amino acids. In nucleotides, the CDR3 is TGCGCCAGCAGCCAAGTAACAGGGGAATTGGATACGCAGTATTTT. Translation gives CASSQVTGELDTQYF.

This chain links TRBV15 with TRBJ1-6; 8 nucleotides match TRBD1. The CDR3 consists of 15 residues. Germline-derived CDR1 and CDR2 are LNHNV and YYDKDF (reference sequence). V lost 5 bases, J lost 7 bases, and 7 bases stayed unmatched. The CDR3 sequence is CATSYRTGLNSPLHF. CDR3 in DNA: TGTGCCACCAGCTACCGGACAGGGTTGAATTCACCCCTCCACTTT.

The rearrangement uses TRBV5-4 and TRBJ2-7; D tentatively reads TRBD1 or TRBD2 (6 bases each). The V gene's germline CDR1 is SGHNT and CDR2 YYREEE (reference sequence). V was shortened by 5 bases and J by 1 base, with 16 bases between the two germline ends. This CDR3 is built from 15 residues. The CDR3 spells CASRSLGGESYEQYF. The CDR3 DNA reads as TGTGCCAGCAGATCCCTGGGGGGCGAGTCCTACGAGCAGTACTTC.

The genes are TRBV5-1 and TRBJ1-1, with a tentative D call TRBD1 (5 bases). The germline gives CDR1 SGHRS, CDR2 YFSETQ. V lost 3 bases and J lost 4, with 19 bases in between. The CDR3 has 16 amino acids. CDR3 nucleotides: TGCGCCAGCAGCTCCCTTCACGGGGGGGGTGGCACTGAAGCTTTCTTT. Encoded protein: CASSSLHGGGGTEAFF. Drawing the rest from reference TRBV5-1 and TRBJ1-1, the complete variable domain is KAGVTQTPRYLIKTRGQQVTLSCSPISGHRSVSWYQQTPGQGLQFLFEYFSETQRNKGNFPGRFSGRQFSNSRSEMNVSTLELGDSALYLCASSSLHGGGGTEAFFGQGTRLTVV.

The CDR3 DNA sequence: TGTGCCATCAGTTCCGGGACGGAGACCTACGAGCAGTACTTC. Translation gives CAISSGTETYEQYF. The rearrangement joins TRBV10-3 to TRBJ2-7, with D perhaps given as TRBD1 or TRBD2 (5 bases each). V was cut by 5 bases and J by 2 bases, with 13 bases left in between. CDR1 is ENHRY and CDR2 is SYGVKD in the germline V gene. There are 14 residues in the CDR3.

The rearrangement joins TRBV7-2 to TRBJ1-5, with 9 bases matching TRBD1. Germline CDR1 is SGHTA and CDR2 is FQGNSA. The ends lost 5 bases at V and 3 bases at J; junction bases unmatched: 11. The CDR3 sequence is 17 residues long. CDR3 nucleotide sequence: TGTGCCAGCAGCGCCTTACCCGGGACAGGGCCCAATCAGCCCCAGCATTTT. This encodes CASSALPGTGPNQPQHF.

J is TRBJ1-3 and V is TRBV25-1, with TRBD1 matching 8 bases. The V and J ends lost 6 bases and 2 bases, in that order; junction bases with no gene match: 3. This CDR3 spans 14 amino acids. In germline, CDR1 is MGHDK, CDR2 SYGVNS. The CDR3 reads CASSKTGAGNTIYF. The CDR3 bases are TGTGCCAGCAGCAAGACAGGGGCTGGAAACACCATATATTTT. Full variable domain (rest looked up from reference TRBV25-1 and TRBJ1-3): EADIYQTPRYLVIGTGKKITLECSQTMGHDKMYWYQQDPGMELHLIHYSYGVNSTEKGDLSSESTVSRIRTEHFPLTLESARPSHTSQYLCASSKTGAGNTIYFGEGSWLTVV.

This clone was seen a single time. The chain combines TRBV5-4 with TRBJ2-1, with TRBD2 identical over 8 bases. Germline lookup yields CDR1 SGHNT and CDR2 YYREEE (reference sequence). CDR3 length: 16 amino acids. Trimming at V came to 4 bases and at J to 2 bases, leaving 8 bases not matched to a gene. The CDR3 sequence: CASSNSGTVAYNEQFF. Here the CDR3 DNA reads TGTGCCAGCAGCAATAGCGGGACGGTGGCCTACAATGAGCAGTTCTTC.

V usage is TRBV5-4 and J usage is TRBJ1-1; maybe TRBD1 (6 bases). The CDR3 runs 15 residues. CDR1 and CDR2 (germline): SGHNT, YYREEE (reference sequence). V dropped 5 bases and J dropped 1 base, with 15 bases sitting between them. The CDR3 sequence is CASRPRQAGNTEAFF. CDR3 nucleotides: TGTGCCAGCAGACCAAGACAGGCAGGGAACACTGAAGCTTTCTTT.

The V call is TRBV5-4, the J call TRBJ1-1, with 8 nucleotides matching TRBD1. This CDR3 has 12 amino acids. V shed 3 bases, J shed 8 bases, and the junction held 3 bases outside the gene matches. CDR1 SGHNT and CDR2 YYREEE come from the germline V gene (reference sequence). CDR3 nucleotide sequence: TGTGCCAGCAGCTGGGACAGGACAGAAGCTTTCTTT. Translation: CASSWDRTEAFF.

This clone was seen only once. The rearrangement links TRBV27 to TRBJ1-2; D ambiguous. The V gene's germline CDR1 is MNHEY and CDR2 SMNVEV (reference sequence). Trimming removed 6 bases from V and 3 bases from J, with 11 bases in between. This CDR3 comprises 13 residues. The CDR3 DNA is TGTGCCAGCAGACCTCTGGAGGACTATGGCTACACCTTC. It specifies CASRPLEDYGYTF.

CDR3 sequence (DNA): TGTGCCAGCAGCACGCCGGCTAGCGGAGGAGCCGAGCAGTACTTC. Translated, it gives CASSTPASGGAEQYF. The chain is built from TRBV5-4 and TRBJ2-5; 7 bases are shared with TRBD2. TRBJ2-7 explains the end of the DNA better; the J call may be wrong. Germline loops: CDR1 SGHNT, CDR2 YYREEE (reference sequence). The CDR3 runs to 15 residues.

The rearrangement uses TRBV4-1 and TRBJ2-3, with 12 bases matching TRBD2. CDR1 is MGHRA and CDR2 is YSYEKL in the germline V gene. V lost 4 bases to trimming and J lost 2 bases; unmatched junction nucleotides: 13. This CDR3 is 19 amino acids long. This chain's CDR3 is CASSPFSGLAGTYTDTQYF. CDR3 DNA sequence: TGCGCCAGCAGCCCCTTTTCCGGACTAGCGGGGACCTACACAGATACGCAGTATTTT.

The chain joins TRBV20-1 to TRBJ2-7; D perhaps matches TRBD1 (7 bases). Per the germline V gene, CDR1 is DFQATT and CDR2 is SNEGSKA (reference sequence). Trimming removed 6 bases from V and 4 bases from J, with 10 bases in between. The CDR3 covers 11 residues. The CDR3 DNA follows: TGCAGTGCGGAGGGGGCATACGAGCAGTACTTC. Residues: CSAEGAYEQYF.

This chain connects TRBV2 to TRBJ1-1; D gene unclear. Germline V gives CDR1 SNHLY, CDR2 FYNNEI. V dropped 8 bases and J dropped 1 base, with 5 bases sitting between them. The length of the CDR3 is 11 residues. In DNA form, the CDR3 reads TGTGCCAGCTGGGGGAACACTGAAGCTTTCTTT. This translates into CASWGNTEAFF.

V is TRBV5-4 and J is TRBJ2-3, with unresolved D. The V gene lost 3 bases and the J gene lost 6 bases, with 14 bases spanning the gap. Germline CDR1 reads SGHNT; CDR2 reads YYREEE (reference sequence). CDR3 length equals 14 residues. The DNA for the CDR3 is TGTGCCAGCAGCTGGTATAGTTCCACCGATACGCAGTATTTT. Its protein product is CASSWYSSTDTQYF. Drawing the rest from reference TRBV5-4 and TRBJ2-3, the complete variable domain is ETGVTQSPTHLIKTRGQQVTLRCSSQSGHNTVSWYQQALGQGPQFIFQYYREEENGRGNFPPRFSGLQFPNYSSELNVNALELDDSALYLCASSWYSSTDTQYFGPGTRLTVL.

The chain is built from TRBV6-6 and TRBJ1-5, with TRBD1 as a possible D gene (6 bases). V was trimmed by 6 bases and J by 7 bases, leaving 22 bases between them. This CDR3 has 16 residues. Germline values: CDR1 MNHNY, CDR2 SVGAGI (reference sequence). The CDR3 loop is CASRYHYKQGGQPQHF. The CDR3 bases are TGTGCCAGCAGATACCATTACAAACAGGGAGGACAGCCCCAGCATTTT.

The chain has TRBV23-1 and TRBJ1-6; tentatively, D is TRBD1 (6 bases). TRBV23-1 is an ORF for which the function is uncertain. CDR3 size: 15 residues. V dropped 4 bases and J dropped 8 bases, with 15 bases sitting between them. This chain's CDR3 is CASSPTGPGDSPLHF. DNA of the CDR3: TGCGCCAGCAGTCCGACAGGACCCGGGGATTCACCCCTCCACTTT.